At least ten counts were recorded for the clone carrying this TCR beta chain. What it binds is not known. This record belongs to a study of T cells in Graves' hyperthyroidism and ophthalmopathy. Study conclusions and caveats: A 13 V-J model separated ophthalmopathy from stable hyperthyroidism. Among clonotypes expanded in thyroid above 0.001, most were also found in blood.

The CDR3 spans 14 residues. From germline, CDR1 is DFQATT and CDR2 SNEGSKA (reference sequence). The V segment lost 6 bases and the J segment 2 bases; nucleotides outside the gene matches: 3. Uncontrolled infection, other autoimmune disease, pregnancy and lactation each barred patients from inclusion. Amplification of TCR beta CDR3 regions used RNA as the template. HTBI primers were employed in a first-round RT-PCR of the TCR CDR3. TCRdb recomputed calls from the multiplex PCR reads with MiXCR, one row per CDR3 protein. The sample carries roughly 170,000 distinct CDR3 sequences, roughly 10% recorded once.

The rearrangement joins TRBV20-1 to TRBJ2-1; TRBD2 aligns across 11 bases. The sequence was obtained from a woman aged 18-29 years with Graves' hyperthyroidism that later progressed to Graves' ophthalmopathy. The sequencing sample was made of blood. The CDR3 loop is CSATTSGTYNEQFF. The CDR3 coding sequence is TGCAGTGCAACGACTAGCGGGACCTACAATGAGCAGTTCTTC.